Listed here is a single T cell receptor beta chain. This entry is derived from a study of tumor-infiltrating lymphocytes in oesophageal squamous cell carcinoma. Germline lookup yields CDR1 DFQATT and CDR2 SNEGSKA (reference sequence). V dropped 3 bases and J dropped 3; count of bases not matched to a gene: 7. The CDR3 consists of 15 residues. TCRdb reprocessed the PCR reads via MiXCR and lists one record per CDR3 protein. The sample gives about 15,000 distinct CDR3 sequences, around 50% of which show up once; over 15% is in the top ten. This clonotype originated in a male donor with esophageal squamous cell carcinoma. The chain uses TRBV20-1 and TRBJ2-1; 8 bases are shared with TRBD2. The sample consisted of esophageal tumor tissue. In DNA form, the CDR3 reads TGCAGTGCTAGGGCGGGGGGCGGGAACTACAATGAGCAGTTCTTC. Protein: CSARAGGGNYNEQFF.